The rows below give T cell receptor beta chains drawn from one sample of a study of blood T cell repertoires in COVID-19. Generated by immunoSEQ multiplex PCR, the TCRdb table keeps only in-frame clones and is missing some. The table lists 250,000 to 350,000 clones, 86% of them singletons. The sequenced sample was peripheral blood. These receptors were obtained from a woman aged 25 to 39 with active or convalescent COVID-19. CDR3s include the opening cysteine and the closing phenylalanine or tryptophan. Fields, in order: D gene, V gene, clone size, J gene, CDR3 DNA, CDR3 protein. The D gene is left open where the match is weak. Clone sizes are given selectively: once, few, many, or a class where the clone is expanded.

>TRBD1|TRBV7-2|.|TRBJ2-7
TGTGCCAGCAGCTTAGGGGCAGGGGGTCACGAGCAGTACTTC
CASSLGAGGHEQYF
>TRBD2|TRBV2|.|TRBJ2-3
TGTGCCAGCGTCGGTAGCGGGGTCACAGATACGCAGTATTTT
CASVGSGVTDTQYF
>.|TRBV6-5|.|TRBJ1-1
TGTGCCAGCAGTTACACCCCGACTGGGGAGACTGAAGCTTTCTTT
CASSYTPTGETEAFF
>.|TRBV7-2|.|TRBJ2-2
TGTGCCAGCAGCTTAGCGAGGGGGTGGCAGGAGGACACCGGGGAGCTGTTTTTT
CASSLARGWQEDTGELFF
>.|TRBV4-2|.|TRBJ1-2
TGTGCCAGCAGCCAGGACAACCTCTATGGCTACACCTTC
CASSQDNLYGYTF
>.|TRBV19|once|TRBJ2-3
TGTGCCAGTAGTACTCCTAGTCCTAGCACAGATACGCAGTATTTT
CASSTPSPSTDTQYF
>.|TRBV14|.|TRBJ2-1
TGTGCCAGCAGCCAAGCGTCCAGGGGGGTCTACAATGAGCAGTTCTTC
CASSQASRGVYNEQFF
>TRBD1|TRBV30|.|TRBJ2-5
TGTGCCTGTGCCGGGACAGGGGACCAAGAGACCCAGTACTTC
CACAGTGDQETQYF
>TRBD1|TRBV7-8|.|TRBJ1-2
TGTGCCAGCAGCACTTTGACAGGGTTGGGCTATGGCTACACCTTC
CASSTLTGLGYGYTF
>TRBD1|TRBV5-1|.|TRBJ1-1
TGCGCCAGCAGCTTGGGGGACAGGGTGGAACTAGCTTTCTTT
CASSLGDRVELAFF
>TRBD2|TRBV5-1|.|TRBJ2-1
TGCGCCAGCAGCTTGGCTCACCTTAGCGGGGGGGCCGAGAATGAGCAGTTCTTC
CASSLAHLSGGAENEQFF
>.|TRBV4-3|.|TRBJ2-7
TGCGCCAGCAGCCAAGAATTCAGTGACGAGCAGTACTTC
CASSQEFSDEQYF
>TRBD2|TRBV27|once|TRBJ2-5
TGTGCCAGCAGACTCCTGCTCGGGGGGCAAGAGACCCAGTACTTC
CASRLLLGGQETQYF
>.|TRBV4-3|.|TRBJ2-3
TGCGCCAGCAGCCAAGGGCTACAAGGGGACTTGAGGACAGATACGCAGTATTTT
CASSQGLQGDLRTDTQYF
>TRBD2|TRBV5-4|.|TRBJ2-3
TGTGCCAGCAGCAAGGGGCTAGCGGGGCCAAGGGGGGATACGCAGTATTTT
CASSKGLAGPRGDTQYF
>.|TRBV18|.|TRBJ1-5
TGTGCCAGCTCACTGGCGGCAAGCAATCAGCCCCAGCATTTT
CASSLAASNQPQHF
>.|TRBV18|.|TRBJ2-3
TGTGCCAGCTCACCATTAGTGGAGGGATGGGGCACAGATACGCAGTATTTT
CASSPLVEGWGTDTQYF
>TRBD1|TRBV5-4|few|TRBJ1-6
TGTGCCAGCAGCTTGGCAGGGGGCCTGAATTCACCCCTCCACTTT
CASSLAGGLNSPLHF
>.|TRBV12-1|.|TRBJ1-6
TGTGCCAGCAGCTTCGGAGGGAGGGTTGAGAATTCACCCCTCCACTTT
CASSFGGRVENSPLHF
>.|TRBV3-1/TRBV3-2|.|TRBJ1-1
TGTGCCAGCAGCCAGACCAGGGGAGCCCTTGAAGCTTTCTTT
CASSQTRGALEAFF
>TRBD1|TRBV13|.|TRBJ1-3
TGTGCCAGCAGCTACCGGACAGGAGGAAACACCATATATTTT
CASSYRTGGNTIYF
>.|TRBV12-2|.|TRBJ2-5
TGTGCAAGTTGTCCCCCTAGGCAAGAGACCCAGTACTTC
CASCPPRQETQYF
>TRBD1|TRBV5-8|.|TRBJ1-5
TGTGCCAGCAGCTTCAGGGGGCGGAATCAGCCCCAGCATTTT
CASSFRGRNQPQHF
>.|TRBV6-2/TRBV6-3|.|TRBJ2-7
TGTGCCAGCAGCCTCAATGGACTGTTCTACGAGCAGTACTTC
CASSLNGLFYEQYF
>TRBD1|TRBV27|once|TRBJ1-1
TGTGCCAGCAGCCGAACCGACAGGGCCACGAACACTGAAGCTTTCTTT
CASSRTDRATNTEAFF
>.|TRBV6-5|.|TRBJ1-2
TGTGCCAGCTCCATAGGGGTACCACGCTATGGCTACACCTTC
CASSIGVPRYGYTF
>.|TRBV6-2/TRBV6-3|.|TRBJ2-7
TGTGCCAGCAGTTTACAGGGATCCTCCTACGAGCAGTACTTC
CASSLQGSSYEQYF
>.|TRBV30|.|TRBJ1-6
TGTGCCTGGAGTGTACGAGCAGGGTTTTCACCCCTCCACTTT
CAWSVRAGFSPLHF
>TRBD2|TRBV7-6|.|TRBJ2-3
TGTGCCAGCAGCCCTTTGGCGGGGGGCACAGATACGCAGTATTTT
CASSPLAGGTDTQYF
>TRBD1|TRBV24-1|.|TRBJ2-2
TGTGCCGTCCCCGGGACAGAAGCAGGGTACGGGGAGCTGTTTTTT
CAVPGTEAGYGELFF
>.|TRBV7-2|.|TRBJ1-6
TGTGCCAGCAGAGGGGCAGGGGAGTCCTATAATTCACCCCTCCACTTT
CASRGAGESYNSPLHF
>.|TRBV7-8|.|TRBJ1-2
TGTGCCAGCACCCTACGGGGGAACTATGGCTACACCTTC
CASTLRGNYGYTF
>TRBD1|TRBV18|few|TRBJ1-2
TGTGCCAGCTCACCAATTTTTCGAGAGGCAGGGGGAAGGATTGGCTACACCTTC
CASSPIFREAGGRIGYTF
>TRBD1|TRBV6-1|.|TRBJ1-2
TGTGCCAGCAGTGAGAGACAGGGTTCGACGACTGGCTACACCTTC
CASSERQGSTTGYTF
>TRBD2|TRBV4-1|.|TRBJ2-3
TGCGCCAGCAGCCAGTCTACTAGCGGGTATACGCAGTATTTT
CASSQSTSGYTQYF